A single sample gave rise to the 6 T cell receptor beta chains below, sequenced in a study of blood T cell repertoires in COVID-19. TCRdb's table, derived via immunoSEQ multiplex PCR, lists solely in-frame clones and lacks some. The data hold some 170,000 clones, with approximately 75% observed a single time. Sequenced material: peripheral blood. These receptors originate from a human donor in a cohort sampled during active COVID-19.

The chain joins TRBV7-2 to TRBJ2-1; TRBD1 agrees at 9 bases. V was pared by 4 bases and J by 8 bases, with 9 bases of the junction left unmatched. CDR1 and CDR2 (germline): SGHTA, FQGNSA. There are 15 residues in the CDR3. CDR3 sequence (DNA): TGTGCCAGCAGCTCCCCGGGACAGGGACCCCATGAGCAGTTCTTC. The encoded protein is CASSSPGQGPHEQFF.

The V and J genes are TRBV5-1 and TRBJ2-5; 10 positions agree with TRBD1. The CDR3 spans 13 residues. Germline CDR1 is SGHRS and CDR2 is YFSETQ. V dropped 3 bases and J dropped 7; count of bases not matched to a gene: 3. CDR3: CASSSGQGGTQYF. CDR3 DNA: TGCGCCAGCAGCTCCGGACAGGGGGGGACCCAGTACTTC. The complete variable domain, with remaining parts taken from reference TRBV5-1 and TRBJ2-5, reads KAGVTQTPRYLIKTRGQQVTLSCSPISGHRSVSWYQQTPGQGLQFLFEYFSETQRNKGNFPGRFSGRQFSNSRSEMNVSTLELGDSALYLCASSSGQGGTQYFGPGTRLLVL.

This chain connects TRBV27 to TRBJ2-7; D is perhaps TRBD2 (5 bases). Germline V gene data show CDR1 as MNHEY and CDR2 as SMNVEV (reference sequence). The CDR3 is 14 residues long. V was pared by 6 bases and J by 3 bases, with 15 bases between. The CDR3: CASRKDVGNYEQYF. The CDR3 DNA sequence: TGTGCCAGCAGGAAGGACGTCGGGAACTACGAGCAGTACTTC.

This sequence joins TRBV7-2 and TRBJ1-5; no clear D. The CDR3 spans 13 residues. V shed 2 bases and J shed 3 bases, with 5 bases lying between them. The V gene's germline CDR1 is SGHTA and CDR2 FQGNSA. The CDR3 coding sequence is TGTGCCAGCAGCTTATTAGTCAATCAGCCCCAGCATTTT. This gives the protein CASSLLVNQPQHF.

The V call is TRBV28, the J call TRBJ1-1, with D unresolved. The CDR3 length is 18 residues. Germline V gene sequence: CDR1 MDHEN, CDR2 SYDVKM. V dropped 3 bases and J dropped 2 bases, with 22 bases sitting between them. The CDR3 coding sequence is TGTGCCAGCAGTTTTATCTCGGCAGGTAAACTCCTCAACACTGAAGCTTTCTTT. Translated, it gives CASSFISAGKLLNTEAFF.

This clone appeared a single time. V and J are TRBV7-3 and TRBJ2-3; D not certain. Germline V lookup: CDR1 SGHTA, CDR2 FQGTGA. V was shortened by 2 bases and J by 1 base, with 10 bases between the two germline ends. The CDR3 is 15 amino acids. The DNA for the CDR3 is TGTGCCAGCAGCTTATCTTCTTCTGGCACAGATACGCAGTATTTT. The encoded protein is CASSLSSSGTDTQYF.